One sample yielded the 9 T cell receptor beta chains listed below, sequenced in a study of long-term antiretroviral therapy in people with HIV. An immunoSEQ assay, version v3.0, was performed at survey level. Repertoires were generated with immunoSEQ multiplex PCR, while TCRdb's copy carries only in-frame clones and drops some. The sample has 19,000 or so clones; around three quarters are singletons. Sequencing was performed on unsorted PBMCs, taken 0.2 years after starting antiretroviral therapy. Source of these receptors: a woman aged 40 to 50 with HIV.

The V and J genes are TRBV11-2 and TRBJ1-1; no reliable D call. The germline V and J ends were trimmed by 3 bases and 4 bases, with 6 bases remaining between them. CDR3 length: 12 residues. Looked up from germline, CDR1 is SGHAT and CDR2 is FQNNGV. CDR3 coding DNA: TGTGCCAGCAGCTTCGGCACCACTGAAGCTTTCTTT. As protein: CASSFGTTEAFF.

This clone was seen only a few times. The chain has TRBV19 and TRBJ2-7; 10 nucleotides align to TRBD2. Germline lookup yields CDR1 LNHDA and CDR2 SQIVND (reference sequence). The V segment lost 5 bases and the J segment 5 bases; nucleotides outside the gene matches: 12. CDR3 size: 16 residues. The DNA of the CDR3 is TGTGCCAGTAGTCCGAATTGGCTAGCGGGAGCGAACGAGCAGTACTTC. This codes for CASSPNWLAGANEQYF. Full variable domain (rest looked up from reference TRBV19 and TRBJ2-7): DGGITQSPKYLFRKEGQNVTLSCEQNLNHDAMYWYRQDPGQGLRLIYYSQIVNDFQKGDIAEGYSVSREKKESFPLTVTSAQKNPTAFYLCASSPNWLAGANEQYFGPGTRLTVT.

The J gene is TRBJ2-3, the V gene TRBV11-2; D gene ambiguous. The CDR3 extends over 13 amino acids. Trimming took 1 base from V and 3 from J, leaving 5 bases between them. In germline, CDR1 is SGHAT, CDR2 FQNNGV. The CDR3 sequence: CASSLAGTDTQYF. CDR3 coding DNA: TGTGCCAGCAGCTTAGCCGGAACAGATACGCAGTATTTT.

The CDR3 nucleotides read TGTGCCAGCAGTTACGGGTGGGGGGACACTGAAGCTTTCTTT. Its protein product is CASSYGWGDTEAFF. V is TRBV6-5 and J is TRBJ1-1; the D gene is possibly TRBD1 (5 bases). Germline V lookup: CDR1 MNHEY, CDR2 SVGAGI. V lost 2 bases and J lost 3, with 10 bases in between. This CDR3 is built from 14 residues.

The chain couples TRBV5-6 to TRBJ2-1; TRBD1 matches 8 bases. V dropped 7 bases and J dropped 10; count of bases not matched to a gene: 7. Germline V CDR1 and CDR2: SGHDT, YYEEEE. This CDR3 is 12 amino acids long. The CDR3 reads CASGQGVREQFF. CDR3 in DNA: TGTGCCAGCGGACAGGGCGTTAGGGAGCAGTTCTTC.

CDR3 nucleotides: TGTGCCAGCAGCTTAGAACTAGCGGGAGGGGGAATCTCCTACAATGAGCAGTTCTTC. Its translation is CASSLELAGGGISYNEQFF. This chain connects TRBV7-9 to TRBJ2-1; TRBD2 matches 13 bases. Trimming cost V 1 base and J 0 bases; bases outside gene matches: 6. This CDR3 is 19 amino acids long. Germline CDR1 and CDR2: SEHNR and FQNEAQ (reference sequence). Variable domain in full (rest from reference TRBV7-9 and TRBJ2-1): DTGVSQNPRHKITKRGQNVTFRCDPISEHNRLYWYRQTLGQGPEFLTYFQNEAQLEKSRLLSDRFSAERPKGSFSTLEIQRTEQGDSAMYLCASSLELAGGGISYNEQFFGPGTRLTVL.

The chain employs TRBV19 and TRBJ1-1; unclear D gene. Germline V gene data show CDR1 as LNHDA and CDR2 as SQIVND (reference sequence). V was shortened by 6 bases and J by 4 bases, with 12 bases between the two germline ends. CDR3 length equals 13 residues. Written as DNA, the CDR3 is TGTGCCAGTAGCCCCGGCGCGTCCACTGAAGCTTTCTTT. Its protein is CASSPGASTEAFF.

J is TRBJ1-5 and V is TRBV21-1; TRBD1 is taken as the D call from the table, unchecked against the DNA. TRBV21-1 is tagged as a pseudogene. The CDR3 is 17 amino acids. CDR3 coding DNA: TGTGCCAGCAGCAATAAAACAGGGCGGAATAGCAATCAGCCCCAGCATTTT. This translates into CASSNKTGRNSNQPQHF.

The chain carries TRBV19 and TRBJ1-5; D gene ambiguous. CDR3 length: 14 amino acids. V was clipped by 6 bases and J by 2 bases, with 11 bases between them. Germline V gene sequence: CDR1 LNHDA, CDR2 SQIVND (reference sequence). CDR3 bases: TGTGCCAGTAGGCACCGTCTGGGCAATCAGCCCCAGCATTTT. It codes for CASRHRLGNQPQHF.